A single TCR beta chain is shown here with its context. Its matching antigen is unknown. CDR1 is SGHRS and CDR2 is YFSETQ in the germline V gene. Trimming removed 2 bases from V and 5 bases from J, with 17 bases in between. The CDR3 covers 15 residues. This record belongs to a study of T cell responses to AZD1222 COVID-19 vaccine. Findings and limits, study-wide: Spike-specific TCR breadth and depth were elevated following two AZD1222 doses. Donor demographics were predominantly white British with a female majority; clonal diversity may be underestimated.

The method was immunoSEQ multiplex PCR; TCRdb's version includes in-frame clones alone and lacks a portion of them. The sample lists 150,000 or so clones, just over 90% seen once, with 1.5% to 2% in the top ten. This chain links TRBV5-1 with TRBJ2-7, with D tentatively TRBD1 or TRBD2 (5 bases each). This receptor was obtained from an adult in good health. The sequenced sample was peripheral blood, obtained on day 0 of AZD1222 vaccination. Written as DNA, the CDR3 is TGCGCCAGCAGCTTCACCGGGACGCGAGCCCACGAGCAGTACTTC. It yields the protein CASSFTGTRAHEQYF.